Below are 31 T cell receptor beta chains sequenced from a single sample in a study of blood T cell repertoires in COVID-19. Clones were sequenced by immunoSEQ multiplex PCR, and TCRdb holds only the in-frame ones, with some missing. The sample holds approximately 320,000 clones; roughly 89% are singletons and the top ten take approximately 9%. The sequenced sample consisted of PBMCs or T cells enriched from blood (not recorded which). These receptor sequences come from a woman between 18 and 29 years old who had recovered from COVID-19.

The CDR3 coding sequence is TGTGCCAGCAGAAGGACGGGGGGCCTGAACACTGAAGCTTTCTTT. Protein: CASRRTGGLNTEAFF. The chain joins TRBV6-5 to TRBJ1-1, with a tentative D call TRBD1 (6 bases). Germline V gene sequence: CDR1 MNHEY, CDR2 SVGAGI. V dropped 6 bases and J dropped 0 bases, with 14 bases sitting between them. This CDR3 has 15 amino acids.

Only one count was recorded for this clone. The chain recombines TRBV9 with TRBJ2-7, with a tentative D call TRBD2 (5 bases). V gave up 6 bases and J gave up 3 bases, with 25 bases separating them. Germline CDR1 SGDLS, CDR2 YYNGEE. This CDR3 has 17 amino acids. As DNA, the CDR3 is TGTGCCAGCACCCCGGGCCCGGGAACGGGTCAAATCTACGAGCAGTACTTC. It is translated as CASTPGPGTGQIYEQYF.

This clone was seen more than once but under ten times. The chain combines TRBV3-1 (or the pseudogene TRBV3-2) with TRBJ1-4; D is uncertain. CDR1 is LGHDT, CDR2 YNNKEL, per germline (reference sequence). V was cut by 6 bases and J by 0 bases, with 11 bases left in between. This CDR3 comprises 15 residues. CDR3 sequence: CASSQTDATNEKLFF. The CDR3 DNA reads as TGTGCCAGCAGTCAAACAGATGCAACTAATGAAAAACTGTTTTTT.

This clone was seen only once. The chain couples TRBV28 to TRBJ1-2; no definite D call. V gave up 7 bases and J gave up 8 bases, with 17 bases separating them. This CDR3 contains 13 residues. The germline gives CDR1 MDHEN, CDR2 SYDVKM. The DNA of the CDR3 is TGTGCCAGCACCAAAAGGCGGGATGAAGGCTACACCTTC. Translating it yields CASTKRRDEGYTF.

A single count supports this clone. J is TRBJ1-2 and V is TRBV12-3 or TRBV12-4; no clear D gene. The CDR3 is made up of 13 amino acids. The V gene lost 0 bases and the J gene lost 3 bases, with 5 bases spanning the gap. CDR3 sequence (DNA): TGTGCCAGCAGTTTAGCGGCCGACTATGGCTACACCTTC. Residues: CASSLAADYGYTF.

There are a few counts of this clone. The V call is TRBV2, the J call TRBJ1-3, with D perhaps TRBD1 (6 bases). CDR3 length: 14 amino acids. The germline V gene has CDR1 SNHLY and CDR2 FYNNEI. The V end lost 4 bases, the J end lost 4 bases, and 11 bases lay between the germline ends. For the CDR3, the DNA is TGTGCCAGCAGTGTTACGGACAGCGGAAACACCATATATTTT. It codes for CASSVTDSGNTIYF.

This chain joins TRBV5-1 and TRBJ1-3, with D perhaps matching TRBD1 (6 bases). CDR3 length: 15 residues. CDR1 is SGHRS and CDR2 is YFSETQ in the germline V gene. V lost 3 bases to trimming and J lost 1 base, with 11 bases between them. Written as DNA, the CDR3 is TGCGCCAGCAGCTCGCAACAGGGATCTGGAAACACCATATATTTT. The encoded protein is CASSSQQGSGNTIYF.

This clone was counted once. The gene calls are TRBV4-2 and TRBJ1-2; 7 bases map to TRBD1. V shed 1 base and J 2 bases; nucleotides not matched to a gene: 4. The germline V gene has CDR1 LGHNA and CDR2 YNFKEQ. The CDR3 consists of 15 residues. The CDR3 here is CASSQGQGGNYGYTF. The CDR3 nucleotides are TGTGCCAGCAGCCAAGGGCAGGGGGGCAACTATGGCTACACCTTC.

The V gene is TRBV12-5, the J gene TRBJ1-1; possible D gene TRBD1, 5 bases. CDR3 size: 13 residues. Germline V lookup: CDR1 LGHNT, CDR2 FRNRAP. V was pared by 5 bases and J by 1 base, with 8 bases between. The CDR3 region is CASGPTENTEAFF. CDR3 sequence (DNA): TGTGCTAGTGGTCCGACAGAGAACACTGAAGCTTTCTTT.

This rearrangement joins TRBV27 to TRBJ2-1, with a possible D match to TRBD1 (5 bases). V lost 2 bases and J lost 7, with 9 bases in between. The CDR3 is 13 residues long. Germline values: CDR1 MNHEY, CDR2 SMNVEV (reference sequence). CDR3 residues: CASSLPGWNEQFF. The CDR3 DNA reads TGTGCCAGCAGTTTACCAGGGTGGAATGAGCAGTTCTTC.

V gene TRBV2 combines with J gene TRBJ2-1; 10 bases align to TRBD1. CDR3 length: 15 residues. With V trimmed by 6 bases and J by 2 bases, 4 bases remained unmatched. Germline CDR1 is SNHLY and CDR2 is FYNNEI. CDR3 DNA: TGTGCCAGCAGCCGGGACAGGGGACCCTACAATGAGCAGTTCTTC. This sequence encodes CASSRDRGPYNEQFF.

J is TRBJ2-7 and V is TRBV7-9; D gene ambiguous. V gave up 2 bases and J gave up 5 bases, with 7 bases separating them. Germline V CDR1 and CDR2: SEHNR, FQNEAQ (reference sequence). The CDR3 loop spans 12 amino acids. The CDR3 DNA follows: TGTGCCAGCAGCTTACGCTCAGACGAGCAGTACTTC. Translating it yields CASSLRSDEQYF.

The V call is TRBV9, the J call TRBJ1-6, with D maybe TRBD1 (5 bases). Trimming pared 3 bases from V and 5 bases from J, leaving 9 bases between. The CDR3 has 14 residues. CDR1 and CDR2 (germline): SGDLS, YYNGEE. Written as DNA, the CDR3 is TGTGCCAGCAGCGCTGGGGGGAATAATTCACCCCTCCACTTT. Its translation: CASSAGGNNSPLHF.

The J gene is TRBJ2-1, the V gene TRBV5-1, with 12 bases fitting TRBD2. CDR3 size: 15 residues. The germline V gene has CDR1 SGHRS and CDR2 YFSETQ. J was trimmed by 4 bases and V by 3 bases; bases with no gene match: 2. In nucleotides, the CDR3 is TGCGCCAGCAGCTGGACTAGCGGGGATTACAATGAGCAGTTCTTC. Residues: CASSWTSGDYNEQFF.

The rearrangement links TRBV25-1 to TRBJ2-1; 7 positions match TRBD1. Germline assignment: CDR1 MGHDK and CDR2 SYGVNS. CDR3 length equals 16 residues. The V and J ends lost 3 bases and 3 bases, in that order; junction bases with no gene match: 8. The CDR3 is CASSDHGQANYNEQFF. As DNA, the CDR3 is TGTGCCAGCAGTGACCATGGACAGGCGAACTACAATGAGCAGTTCTTC.

This chain connects TRBV19 to TRBJ1-4; 11 bases are a match to TRBD1. The CDR3 length is 14 residues. Germline assignment: CDR1 LNHDA and CDR2 SQIVND (reference sequence). V lost 3 bases, J lost 6 bases, and 0 bases stayed unmatched. The CDR3 sequence is CASSMGQGDEKLFF. DNA for the CDR3: TGTGCCAGTAGTATGGGACAGGGGGATGAAAAACTGTTTTTT.

The chain recombines TRBV5-4 with TRBJ1-1; D perhaps matches TRBD1 (5 bases). The CDR3 consists of 13 residues. The germline CDR1 and CDR2 sequences are SGHNT and YYREEE (reference sequence). V was trimmed by 7 bases and J by 4 bases, leaving 14 bases between them. The CDR3 loop is CASQGRVGTEAFF. CDR3 DNA: TGTGCCAGCCAGGGCAGAGTCGGCACTGAAGCTTTCTTT.

The DNA of the CDR3 is TGTGCCAGCAGTTTGTCGGGAGGGCGCCGGGCTTTCTTT. This gives the protein CASSLSGGRRAFF. V gene TRBV28 combines with J gene TRBJ1-1; D call uncertain. Germline assignment: CDR1 MDHEN and CDR2 SYDVKM. Trimming removed 3 bases from V and 11 bases from J, with 16 bases in between. The CDR3 consists of 13 residues.

V gene TRBV6-5 combines with J gene TRBJ2-7, with unresolved D. The V end lost 6 bases, the J end lost 3 bases, and 15 bases lay between the germline ends. In germline, CDR1 is MNHEY, CDR2 SVGAGI. The CDR3 is made up of 14 amino acids. The CDR3 is CASRTVDTRYEQYF. The CDR3 DNA reads TGTGCCAGCAGAACAGTCGACACCCGCTACGAGCAGTACTTC.

The V gene is TRBV4-3, the J gene TRBJ2-1; 8 positions agree with TRBD2. In germline, CDR1 is LGHNA, CDR2 YSLEER. The CDR3 covers 15 residues. V shed 1 base and J 8 bases; nucleotides not matched to a gene: 7. CDR3 DNA: TGCGCCAGCAGCCAAGCGAGCGGGAGCGGCGATGAGCAGTTCTTC. Its protein product is CASSQASGSGDEQFF.

This rearrangement joins TRBV28 to TRBJ2-3; 9 positions agree with TRBD2. CDR1 is MDHEN and CDR2 is SYDVKM in the germline V gene. This CDR3 comprises 12 residues. V lost 8 bases and J lost 7; bases outside the gene matches: 4. CDR3 bases: TGTGCCAGCGGGACTAGCTTCCATACGCAGTATTTT. Protein product: CASGTSFHTQYF. Complete variable domain (other parts from reference TRBV28 and TRBJ2-3): DVKVTQSSRYLVKRTGEKVFLECVQDMDHENMFWYRQDPGLGLRLIYFSYDVKMKEKGDIPEGYSVSREKKERFSLILESASTNQTSMYLCASGTSFHTQYFGPGTRLTVL.

The chain employs TRBV27 and TRBJ1-3, with 8 positions matching TRBD1. The junction had 4 bases not matched to a gene; V was cut back by 2 bases and J by 1 base. The germline V gene encodes CDR1 MNHEY and CDR2 SMNVEV (reference sequence). This CDR3 is built from 16 residues. Here the CDR3 reads CASSLTGGESGNTIYF. CDR3 sequence (DNA): TGTGCCAGCAGTTTAACAGGGGGGGAGTCTGGAAACACCATATATTTT.

The CDR3 reads CASSTGWTGGALETQYF. The CDR3 DNA is TGTGCCAGCAGCACCGGGTGGACTGGCGGGGCGCTGGAGACCCAGTACTTC. The V gene is TRBV27, the J gene TRBJ2-5; D is perhaps TRBD2 (6 bases). Germline CDR1 and CDR2: MNHEY and SMNVEV (reference sequence). This CDR3 has 17 amino acids. The V end lost 6 bases, the J end lost 5 bases, and 25 bases lay between the germline ends.

This clone was found once. The chain carries TRBV20-1 and TRBJ1-2; D call uncertain. Trimming pared 3 bases from V and 0 bases from J, leaving 8 bases between. There are 13 residues in the CDR3. Germline CDR1 is DFQATT and CDR2 is SNEGSKA (reference sequence). In DNA form, the CDR3 reads TGCAGTGCTAGTACACCTCCTAACTATGGCTACACCTTC. Translated, it gives CSASTPPNYGYTF.

CDR3 residues: CASSLDPGGSNQPQHF. In DNA form, the CDR3 reads TGCGCCAGCAGCTTGGATCCAGGGGGAAGCAATCAGCCCCAGCATTTT. The rearrangement joins TRBV5-1 to TRBJ1-5; TRBD1 agrees at 7 bases. The V gene's germline CDR1 is SGHRS and CDR2 YFSETQ. The CDR3 sequence is 16 residues long. J lost 1 base, V lost 0 bases, and 4 bases had no gene match.

This sequence joins TRBV9 and TRBJ2-5; the D is unclear. Trimming took off 0 bases at V and 5 bases at J, with 11 bases between the two ends. The germline CDR1 and CDR2 sequences are SGDLS and YYNGEE. This CDR3 has 14 residues. The CDR3 loop reads CASSVGSQEETQYF. In nucleotides, the CDR3 is TGTGCCAGCAGCGTAGGGAGTCAAGAGGAGACCCAGTACTTC. Using reference TRBV9 and TRBJ2-5 for the parts outside the CDR3, the full variable domain is DSGVTQTPKHLITATGQRVTLRCSPRSGDLSVYWYQQSLDQGLQFLIQYYNGEERAKGNILERFSAQQFPDLHSELNLSSLELGDSALYFCASSVGSQEETQYFGPGTRLLVL.

This rearrangement joins TRBV6-4 to TRBJ1-6; D unclear. Germline V CDR1 and CDR2: MRHNA, SNTAGT. Trimming shortened V by 6 bases and J by 7 bases, and 10 bases separated the two germline ends. There are 13 residues in the CDR3. The DNA for the CDR3 is TGTGCCAGCAGCGCCCTTCAGAATTCACCCCTCCACTTT. Its protein is CASSALQNSPLHF.

The genes are TRBV4-3 and TRBJ1-2; a possible D gene is TRBD1 (5 bases). The CDR3 runs 15 residues. V dropped 1 base and J dropped 4 bases, with 13 bases sitting between them. Germline V CDR1 and CDR2: LGHNA, YSLEER. The chain's CDR3 is CASSQVKGSGYGYTF. The CDR3 DNA reads as TGCGCCAGCAGCCAAGTGAAGGGGTCAGGCTATGGCTACACCTTC.

The chain combines TRBV5-1 with TRBJ1-2; 7 bases match TRBD1. Germline lookup yields CDR1 SGHRS and CDR2 YFSETQ. V gave up 0 bases and J gave up 1 base; unmatched junction bases: 12. The CDR3 is made up of 18 amino acids. The CDR3 region has the DNA TGCGCCAGCAGCTTGGGCGTTCCGGGACAGAGGATTAACTATGGCTACACCTTC. It encodes CASSLGVPGQRINYGYTF.

This sequence joins TRBV12-3 or TRBV12-4 and TRBJ1-2; TRBD1 is a possible D gene (5 bases). This CDR3 region has 13 residues. The V end lost 4 bases, the J end lost 2 bases, and 8 bases lay between the germline ends. The CDR3 sequence is CASSWGRNYGYTF. The CDR3 bases are TGTGCCAGCAGTTGGGGCAGAAACTATGGCTACACCTTC.

The gene calls are TRBV27 and TRBJ1-1; D gene uncertain. CDR3 size: 13 residues. Germline CDR1 MNHEY, CDR2 SMNVEV (reference sequence). The V end was cut by 10 bases, the J end by 8 bases, with 20 bases between. This CDR3 reads CATAQRRTEEAFF. The CDR3 bases are TGTGCCACCGCCCAGCGGCGGACGGAAGAAGCTTTCTTT.